Below are 21 T cell receptor beta chains sequenced from a single sample in a study of hypomethylating agent response in myelodysplastic syndrome. Sequenced by immunoSEQ multiplex PCR; TCRdb stores in-frame clones only, minus some. Here the sample spans about 5,000 clones, roughly four fifths being singletons. Sequencing was performed on bone marrow, taken before or after starting hypomethylating agent treatment for myelodysplastic syndrome (not recorded which). The source of these receptors is a human donor with myelodysplastic syndrome.

The sample holds one count of this clone. In this CDR3 the conserved last residue, phenylalanine or tryptophan, is missing, so a read error is likely. Because the CDR3's place on the DNA is in doubt, the DNA is left out and the CDR3 is given as listed by TCRdb. The genes are TRBV5-6 and TRBJ1-2; TRBD1 reflects the table's D call only, with no check against the DNA. The germline gives CDR1 SGHDT, CDR2 YYEEEE. Termini included, the CDR3 measures 9 amino acids. The CDR3 here is CASRGKDIS.

In this sample, this clone turned up once. This chain joins TRBV6-1 and TRBJ1-1; D uncertain. V was pared by 4 bases and J by 0 bases, with 9 bases between. CDR1 and CDR2 (germline): MNHNS, SASEGT. CDR3 length equals 14 residues. DNA of the CDR3: TGTGCCAGCAGTGTCGACGGGATGAACACTGAAGCTTTCTTT. It encodes CASSVDGMNTEAFF.

The V and J genes are TRBV7-4 and TRBJ1-4; D gene unclear. CDR3 length equals 16 residues. Germline V gene sequence: CDR1 SGHVT, CDR2 SQSDAQ. Trimming left V 5 bases short and J 4 bases short, with 17 bases between. The CDR3 loop is CASSPYPTLDNEKLFF. The CDR3 DNA is TGTGCCAGCAGCCCTTACCCGACACTAGATAATGAAAAACTGTTTTTT.

CDR3 sequence (DNA): TGTGCCAGCAGTTCGCGGTACGATGGCTACACCTTC. It specifies CASSSRYDGYTF. The chain has TRBV6-5 and TRBJ1-2; no reliable D call. This CDR3 has 12 amino acids. With 4 bases removed from V and 6 bases from J, the gap between germline ends came to 9 bases. Germline CDR1 reads MNHEY; CDR2 reads SVGAGI.

V usage is TRBV19 and J usage is TRBJ2-3; D remains ambiguous. The V and J ends lost 0 bases and 1 base respectively, with 11 bases between them. CDR1 is LNHDA and CDR2 is SQIVND in the germline V gene (reference sequence). This CDR3 contains 16 residues. CDR3 bases: TGTGCCAGTAGTATAGATCATTGGCAGCGCACAGATACGCAGTATTTT. This sequence encodes CASSIDHWQRTDTQYF.

The V gene is TRBV15, the J gene TRBJ1-5; D gene ambiguous. CDR1 and CDR2 from the germline V gene are LNHNV and YYDKDF (reference sequence). This CDR3 contains 15 residues. Trimming cost V 0 bases and J 4 bases, with 10 bases left between them. CDR3 nucleotides: TGTGCCACCAGCAGAGATCGGCAGGCAAATCAGCCCCAGCATTTT. Protein sequence: CATSRDRQANQPQHF. Full variable domain (remainder filled in from reference TRBV15 and TRBJ1-5): DAMVIQNPRYQVTQFGKPVTLSCSQTLNHNVMYWYQQKSSQAPKLLFHYYDKDFNNEADTPDNFQSRRPNTSFCFLDIRSPGLGDTAMYLCATSRDRQANQPQHFGDGTRLSIL.

V gene TRBV7-8 combines with J gene TRBJ1-1; TRBD1 matches 9 bases. CDR3 length: 15 amino acids. V shed 4 bases and J 0 bases; nucleotides not matched to a gene: 3. Germline V CDR1 and CDR2: SGHVS, FQNEAQ. The CDR3: CASSSTGGMNTEAFF. Here the CDR3 DNA reads TGTGCCAGCAGCTCGACAGGGGGAATGAACACTGAAGCTTTCTTT.

This chain joins TRBV7-2 and TRBJ1-4; 8 positions agree with TRBD1. The ends lost 4 bases at V and 5 bases at J; junction bases unmatched: 9. The CDR3 consists of 16 residues. Germline V gene data show CDR1 as SGHTA and CDR2 as FQGNSA. CDR3 amino acids: CASSSFRTGPNEKLFF. DNA for the CDR3: TGTGCCAGCAGCTCTTTTCGGACAGGGCCCAATGAAAAACTGTTTTTT.

The CDR3 nucleotides are TGTGCCATCAGGGGGACAGGGGACACTTTCTACGAGCAGTACTTC. Its translation: CAIRGTGDTFYEQYF. This rearrangement joins TRBV10-3 to TRBJ2-7, with 10 bases that match TRBD1. CDR1 is ENHRY and CDR2 is SYGVKD in the germline V gene. V shed 6 bases, J shed 3 bases, and the junction held 8 bases outside the gene matches. The CDR3 totals 15 residues.

This clone has just one count. The chain has TRBV9 and TRBJ2-3; D tentatively reads TRBD1 or TRBD2 (5 bases each). Germline loops: CDR1 SGDLS, CDR2 YYNGEE. This CDR3 contains 15 residues. Trimming pared 4 bases from V and 0 bases from J, leaving 12 bases between. This CDR3 reads CASSRRWDSTDTQYF. The CDR3 region has the DNA TGTGCCAGCAGCCGGAGATGGGACAGCACAGATACGCAGTATTTT.

The chain employs TRBV18 and TRBJ2-7, with 7 bases aligning to TRBD2. There are 15 residues in the CDR3. Germline CDR1 is KGHSH and CDR2 is LQKENI. With 5 bases clipped from V and 0 bases from J, the junction kept 7 bases outside the gene matches. This CDR3 is CASSTGTTGSYEQYF. The CDR3 DNA sequence: TGTGCCAGCTCAACGGGGACTACGGGCTCCTACGAGCAGTACTTC.

This clone turned up a few times. The chain joins TRBV28 to TRBJ2-3, with TRBD1 as a possible D gene (7 bases). CDR3 length: 15 residues. Trimming removed 2 bases from V and 3 bases from J, with 12 bases in between. CDR1 is MDHEN, CDR2 SYDVKM, per germline. DNA for the CDR3: TGTGCCAGCAGTTTACAGGGGGGCAATACAGATACGCAGTATTTT. Protein: CASSLQGGNTDTQYF.

The chain recombines TRBV19 with TRBJ1-5, with D uncertain. This CDR3 contains 16 residues. Germline loops: CDR1 LNHDA, CDR2 SQIVND (reference sequence). V was cut by 4 bases and J by 2 bases, with 15 bases left in between. As DNA, the CDR3 is TGTGCCAGTAGTACTCCCGGATCGAGGGGCAATCAGCCCCAGCATTTT. This sequence encodes CASSTPGSRGNQPQHF.

The J gene is TRBJ1-5, the V gene TRBV5-5, with D possibly being TRBD1 (5 bases). The V end was cut by 2 bases, the J end by 9 bases, with 15 bases between. This CDR3 contains 14 residues. Looked up from germline, CDR1 is SGHKS and CDR2 is YYEKEE (reference sequence). The CDR3 coding sequence is TGTGCCAGCAGCTTAAAAGTAGACCAGGGGCCCCAGCATTTT. Translation: CASSLKVDQGPQHF.

The chain has TRBV10-1 and TRBJ2-3; 9 nucleotides agree with TRBD2. The germline V gene has CDR1 WNHNN and CDR2 SYGVQD (reference sequence). This CDR3 spans 15 amino acids. V trimming: 8 bases; J trimming: 1 base; junction bases outside the gene matches: 7. The CDR3 coding sequence is TGCGCCAGCGGGGGACTAGCAGATGGCACAGATACGCAGTATTTT. As protein: CASGGLADGTDTQYF.

This clone was seen only once. J is TRBJ2-5 and V is TRBV5-1; perhaps TRBD2 as D (6 bases). Germline V lookup: CDR1 SGHRS, CDR2 YFSETQ. V lost 1 base to trimming and J lost 2 bases, with 12 bases between them. This CDR3 has 15 residues. CDR3 sequence reads: CASSLTLGGQETQYF. CDR3 coding DNA: TGCGCCAGCAGCTTGACTCTCGGGGGTCAAGAGACCCAGTACTTC.

This chain links TRBV2 with TRBJ2-1, with D hard to call. From germline, CDR1 is SNHLY and CDR2 FYNNEI. Trimming removed 5 bases at V and 8 bases at J, with 10 bases between. CDR3 size: 12 residues. For the CDR3, the DNA is TGTGCCAGCAGTTTTACTGGTGATGAGCAGTTCTTC. Residues: CASSFTGDEQFF.

V is TRBV5-6 and J is TRBJ1-5; D not resolved. Germline V gene sequence: CDR1 SGHDT, CDR2 YYEEEE. The CDR3 has 16 amino acids. The germline V and J ends were trimmed by 4 bases and 0 bases, with 14 bases remaining between them. The CDR3 sequence: CASSLGPPYSNQPQHF. CDR3 bases: TGTGCCAGCAGCCTCGGGCCGCCTTATAGCAATCAGCCCCAGCATTTT.

This rearrangement joins TRBV7-9 to TRBJ2-3, with TRBD2 matching over 13 bases. The V segment lost 1 base and the J segment 3 bases; nucleotides outside the gene matches: 7. Germline CDR1 is SEHNR and CDR2 is FQNEAQ (reference sequence). This CDR3 region has 18 residues. CDR3 DNA sequence: TGTGCCAGCAGCTTAGGACTAGCGGGAGGACTCCGAACAGATACGCAGTATTTT. Encoded protein: CASSLGLAGGLRTDTQYF. Full variable domain (rest looked up from reference TRBV7-9 and TRBJ2-3): DTGVSQNPRHKITKRGQNVTFRCDPISEHNRLYWYRQTLGQGPEFLTYFQNEAQLEKSRLLSDRFSAERPKGSFSTLEIQRTEQGDSAMYLCASSLGLAGGLRTDTQYFGPGTRLTVL.

V usage is TRBV6-5 and J usage is TRBJ2-1, with no clear D. V lost 4 bases, J lost 5 bases, and 6 bases lay in between. Per the germline V gene, CDR1 is MNHEY and CDR2 is SVGAGI. The CDR3 is made up of 12 amino acids. The CDR3 is CASSFNDNEQFF. DNA for the CDR3: TGTGCCAGCAGTTTCAACGACAATGAGCAGTTCTTC.

The rearrangement joins TRBV6-1 to TRBJ1-5; D is uncertain. Trimming shortened V by 8 bases and J by 2 bases, and 10 bases separated the two germline ends. This CDR3 spans 13 amino acids. Looked up from germline, CDR1 is MNHNS and CDR2 is SASEGT. CDR3 loop: CASWFKGNQPQHF. The CDR3 DNA reads TGTGCCAGCTGGTTCAAGGGCAATCAGCCCCAGCATTTT.